These T cell receptor beta chains were read from a single sample in a study of cytomegalovirus exposure and HLA in healthy donors. Here immunoSEQ multiplex PCR was the method, and the copy in TCRdb shows in-frame clones only, minus some. The sample lists 95,000 to 150,000 clones; 70% to 75% were seen once. Sequenced input: PBMCs. The receptors were sampled from a middle-aged woman in good health and CMV-seronegative. Both conserved end residues are part of each CDR3. D genes are given only for firm matches. The size field is filled for only some rows; it gives once, few, many or a size class.

J,size,D,V,CDR3,DNA
TRBJ1-4,few,NA,TRBV2,CASRGPDEKLFF,TGTGCCAGCAGGGGGCCGGATGAAAAACTGTTTTTT
TRBJ1-1,NA,TRBD1,TRBV18,CASSPGTDTEAFF,TGTGCCAGCTCACCTGGGACAGACACTGAAGCTTTCTTT
TRBJ1-2,once,TRBD1,TRBV29-1,CSVGGRDREGGYTF,TGCAGCGTTGGAGGGAGAGACAGGGAAGGCGGCTACACCTTC
TRBJ2-5,NA,NA,TRBV28,CASSAFASARETQYF,TGTGCCAGCAGCGCCTTTGCTAGCGCGCGAGAGACCCAGTACTTC
TRBJ1-1,once,NA,TRBV5-1,CASSLGAGRILFEAFF,TGCGCCAGCAGCTTGGGTGCCGGCAGGATACTGTTTGAAGCTTTCTTT
TRBJ1-1,NA,TRBD1,TRBV29-1,CSVETGQGNTEAFF,TGCAGCGTTGAAACGGGACAGGGGAACACTGAAGCTTTCTTT
TRBJ2-7,many,NA,TRBV6-1,CASSEGQTWVQYF,TGTGCCAGCAGTGAAGGACAGACTTGGGTGCAGTACTTC
TRBJ2-7,few,TRBD1,TRBV5-8,CASTVDRGPYEQYF,TGTGCCAGCACCGTGGACAGGGGGCCGTACGAGCAGTACTTC
TRBJ2-1,NA,NA,TRBV9,CASSVAGSGEQFF,TGTGCCAGCAGCGTAGCGGGATCCGGTGAGCAGTTCTTC
TRBJ1-3,NA,TRBD1,TRBV13,CASSTPTGNLRLSGNTIYF,TGTGCCAGCAGCACCCCGACAGGGAATCTTCGTCTATCTGGAAACACCATATATTTT
TRBJ2-1,few,TRBD2,TRBV7-2,CASSFLTSEQFF,TGTGCCAGCAGCTTTTTGACTAGCGAGCAGTTCTTC
TRBJ2-3,NA,TRBD2,TRBV28,CASSWDTPRLAGGPVDTQYF,TGTGCCAGCAGTTGGGACACACCACGACTAGCGGGAGGGCCGGTAGATACGCAGTATTTT
TRBJ2-2,NA,NA,TRBV7-9,CASGQENTGELFF,TGTGCCAGCGGCCAGGAGAACACCGGGGAGCTGTTTTTT
TRBJ2-3,NA,NA,TRBV7-3,CASSLQGVPSTDAQYF,TGTGCCAGCAGCCTACAGGGTGTTCCTTCCACAGATGCGCAGTATTTT
TRBJ1-1,NA,NA,TRBV6-1,CASSKQGDHTEAFF,TGTGCCAGCAGCAAACAGGGAGATCACACTGAAGCTTTCTTT
TRBJ2-6,few,TRBD1,TRBV5-4,CASSRTGSGANVLTF,TGTGCCAGCAGCCGGACAGGGTCTGGGGCCAACGTCCTGACTTTC
TRBJ2-5,once,NA,TRBV9,CASSVGIISPGAWREETQYF,TGTGCCAGCAGCGTAGGTATCATCTCTCCGGGAGCGTGGAGGGAAGAGACCCAGTACTTC
TRBJ2-3,once,TRBD1,TRBV7-2,CASSGSGGTDTQYF,TGTGCCAGCAGCGGTTCAGGGGGAACAGATACGCAGTATTTT
TRBJ1-1,NA,TRBD1,TRBV11-3,CASSSGQGGDPEAFF,TGTGCCAGCAGCTCTGGACAGGGGGGCGATCCTGAAGCTTTCTTT
TRBJ2-6,NA,NA,TRBV11-2,CASSSMASGANVLTF,TGTGCCAGCAGCTCCATGGCCTCTGGGGCCAACGTCCTGACTTTC
TRBJ2-1,once,NA,TRBV19,CASSRGLTYNEQFF,TGTGCCAGTAGCCGAGGACTTACCTACAATGAGCAGTTCTTC
TRBJ2-2,once,NA,TRBV4-3,CASSQDHYRADGTGELFF,TGCGCCAGCAGCCAAGATCATTACAGGGCGGATGGGACCGGGGAGCTGTTTTTT
TRBJ2-1,few,NA,TRBV29-1,CSVEDGEQFF,TGCAGCGTTGAAGATGGCGAGCAGTTCTTC
TRBJ1-5,NA,NA,TRBV7-2,CASSPSDAGLREGQPQHF,TGTGCCAGCAGCCCATCAGACGCGGGGCTTCGAGAAGGTCAGCCCCAGCATTTT
TRBJ2-1,NA,NA,TRBV18,CASSPYRESEQFF,TGTGCCAGCTCACCATACCGGGAGAGTGAGCAGTTCTTC
TRBJ1-1,NA,TRBD1,TRBV27,CASRTGLNTEAFF,TGTGCCAGCAGGACAGGGTTGAACACTGAAGCTTTCTTT
TRBJ2-7,NA,TRBD1,TRBV5-1,CASSFLQGGSGEQYF,TGCGCCAGCAGCTTCCTACAGGGGGGCTCTGGCGAGCAGTACTTC
TRBJ2-3,NA,NA,TRBV30,CASTNTDTQYF,TGTGCCTCTACCAACACAGATACGCAGTATTTT
TRBJ2-2,NA,NA,TRBV7-2,CASSSGLGTGELFF,TGTGCCAGCAGCTCCGGACTTGGGACCGGGGAGCTGTTTTTT
TRBJ2-7,NA,NA,TRBV21-1,CASRTGTRANEQYF,TGTGCCAGCAGAACTGGGACTAGGGCCAACGAGCAGTACTTC
TRBJ2-5,NA,TRBD1,TRBV2,CASSEPGGWGETQYF,TGTGCCAGCAGTGAACCAGGGGGCTGGGGGGAGACCCAGTACTTC
TRBJ2-3,NA,NA,TRBV7-2,CASSVDNTDTQYF,TGTGCCAGCAGCGTGGACAACACAGATACGCAGTATTTT
TRBJ2-1,NA,TRBD2,TRBV5-3,CARSLIRTSGRDNEQFF,TGTGCCAGAAGCTTGATCCGGACTAGCGGGAGGGACAATGAGCAGTTCTTC
TRBJ1-1,NA,NA,TRBV5-4,CASSLLTNTEAFF,TGTGCCAGCAGCTTGTTAACTAACACTGAAGCTTTCTTT
TRBJ2-7,NA,NA,TRBV19,CASSTFFGQEASEQYF,TGTGCCAGTAGTACCTTCTTCGGGCAGGAGGCCTCCGAGCAGTACTTC
TRBJ1-1,NA,NA,TRBV5-1,CASSLKGLYDGTEAFF,TGCGCCAGCAGCTTGAAGGGACTTTACGATGGCACTGAAGCTTTCTTT
TRBJ2-2,NA,TRBD2,TRBV6-1,CASSDLAGGPSGELFF,TGTGCCAGCAGTGATTTAGCGGGGGGACCGTCCGGGGAGCTGTTTTTT
TRBJ1-2,NA,TRBD1,TRBV5-4,CASSSGGGAFRRGYTF,TGTGCCAGCAGCTCGGGAGGGGGCGCTTTCAGGCGGGGCTACACCTTC
TRBJ1-4,NA,TRBD1,TRBV14,CASSQLTGVEKLFF,TGTGCCAGCAGCCAATTAACAGGGGTCGAAAAACTGTTTTTT
TRBJ1-6,once,NA,TRBV7-9,CASSPAGRGWNSPLHF,TGTGCCAGCAGCCCCGCGGGGCGGGGATGGAATTCACCCCTCCACTTT
TRBJ1-2,few,TRBD1,TRBV7-9,CASSPTGGSGWRGYTF,TGTGCCAGCAGTCCAACAGGGGGCTCTGGTTGGAGAGGCTACACCTTC
TRBJ2-1,once,TRBD2,TRBV7-2,CASSLTSGVEQFF,TGTGCCAGCAGCTTAACTAGCGGGGTAGAGCAGTTCTTC
TRBJ2-1,NA,TRBD1,TRBV4-3,CASSQDRRQGYNEQFF,TGCGCCAGCAGCCAAGATAGGAGACAGGGGTACAATGAGCAGTTCTTC